This is a list of T cell receptor beta chains from one sample in a study of technical replicates of blood from a handful of donors. Assay: immunoSEQ multiplex PCR; the TCRdb copy retains only in-frame clones and omits some. Here the sample spans almost 70,000 clones, 92% being singletons. Sequencing was carried out using T cells isolated from PBMCs. The origin of the receptors is a human donor in good health. CDR3s include the opening cysteine and the closing phenylalanine or tryptophan. Each record gives: CDR3 DNA, CDR3 protein, V gene, clone size, CDR3 length, J gene, D gene. A D gene is named only where the DNA matches it firmly. Clone size is given for some rows only: seen once, a few or many times, or a class if the clone is expanded.

TGTGCCAGCAGTTACTCGGGGACAGGCTCCTACGAGCAGTACTTC | CASSYSGTGSYEQYF | TRBV6-5 | . | 15 | TRBJ2-7 | TRBD1
TGTGCCAGCTATAGCGACTACGAGCAGTACTTC | CASYSDYEQYF | TRBV28 | once | 11 | TRBJ2-7 | .
TGTGCCAGCATCAAATTGGGGCAGGGAACTAACTATGGCTACACCTTC | CASIKLGQGTNYGYTF | TRBV11-3 | . | 16 | TRBJ1-2 | .
TGTGCTTCAACGGTAGCGGGAGTTAATGAGCAGTTCTTC | CASTVAGVNEQFF | TRBV11-3 | . | 13 | TRBJ2-1 | TRBD2
TGTGCCAGCAGCTTAGGTCTTGGCGGCTACACCTTC | CASSLGLGGYTF | TRBV7-8 | . | 12 | TRBJ1-2 | .
TGTGCCAGCAGCGTAGGACAGTACACTGAAGCTTTCTTT | CASSVGQYTEAFF | TRBV9 | . | 13 | TRBJ1-1 | .
TGTGCCAGCAGTGGGGACAGGGGTGAGGGTCAGCCCCAGCATTTT | CASSGDRGEGQPQHF | TRBV6-1 | . | 15 | TRBJ1-5 | TRBD1
TGTGCCAGCAGTGACCCACAGGGGAGGACAGATACGCAGTATTTT | CASSDPQGRTDTQYF | TRBV2 | . | 15 | TRBJ2-3 | .
TGTGCCAGCACCATAGACTCCCACCTTCCCACCGGGGAGCTGTTTTTT | CASTIDSHLPTGELFF | TRBV28 | . | 16 | TRBJ2-2 | .
TGTGCCAGCAGTATACTAAGCTCCTACGAGCAGTACTTC | CASSILSSYEQYF | TRBV2 | . | 13 | TRBJ2-7 | .
TGTGCCAGCAGCCAAGCAGGGAATCAGCCCCAGCATTTT | CASSQAGNQPQHF | TRBV14 | . | 13 | TRBJ1-5 | .
TGCAGCGTTGCGGTGCAGGGGGCGCGAGAGACCCAGTACTTC | CSVAVQGARETQYF | TRBV29-1 | . | 14 | TRBJ2-5 | TRBD1
TGTGCCAGCAGTTACTCTTTTTTAGGCAATCAGCCCCAGCATTTT | CASSYSFLGNQPQHF | TRBV6-5 | . | 15 | TRBJ1-5 | .
TGTGCCAGTAGTATAGTCACAGGGAACCTACCGAAAAATGAGCAGTTCTTC | CASSIVTGNLPKNEQFF | TRBV19 | . | 17 | TRBJ2-1 | .
TGTGCCAGCAGCCAAGATTTAGGGGTAGATACGCAGTATTTT | CASSQDLGVDTQYF | TRBV4-2 | . | 14 | TRBJ2-3 | .